This paragraph covers one TCR beta chain sequence. This sample was taken from a study of blood T cell repertoires in COVID-19. This CDR3 is 15 amino acids long. The germline V gene has CDR1 SEHNR and CDR2 FQNEAQ (reference sequence). The ends were cut back, 0 bases at V and 4 bases at J, with 12 bases in the middle. The assay was immunoSEQ multiplex PCR, and TCRdb's table has in-frame clones only and misses some. The table has roughly 71,000 clones, approximately 87% seen once. This TCR derives from a woman of 80 years or more with acute or convalescent COVID-19. The chain joins TRBV7-9 to TRBJ2-5; D might be TRBD2 (5 bases). The specimen sequenced was peripheral blood. The CDR3 is CASSLALGLVETQYF. The CDR3 nucleotides read TGTGCCAGCAGCTTAGCGTTAGGACTGGTAGAGACCCAGTACTTC.